This T cell receptor (beta chain) was recorded in a study of blood T cell repertoires in COVID-19. Study-level background: COVID-19 samples, acute and convalescent, were from the United States, Italy and Spain. T cells, B-cell-depleted T cells, or PBMCs supplied cDNA or gDNA.

This CDR3 has 16 residues. Germline V gene sequence: CDR1 SGDLS, CDR2 YYNGEE. The junction had 8 bases not matched to a gene; V was cut back by 4 bases and J by 7 bases. Generated by immunoSEQ multiplex PCR, the TCRdb table keeps only in-frame clones and is missing some. The data show 250,000 to 350,000 clones, 80% to 90% seen once. What was sequenced was peripheral blood. The clonotype originates from a woman in her 30s with active or convalescent COVID-19. The chain joins TRBV9 to TRBJ2-1; 13 bases align to TRBD2. For the CDR3, the DNA is TGTGCCAGCAGCCCCGACTGGACTAGCGGGGGAAATGAGCAGTTCTTC. It is translated as CASSPDWTSGGNEQFF.